This TCR beta chain derives from a study of shared clonotypes between healthy human individuals. Turning to the study itself: Per-donor plates numbered three CD4 naive, three CD4 memory, two CD8 naive and one CD8 memory.

Generated by immunoSEQ multiplex PCR, the TCRdb table keeps only in-frame clones and is missing some. The sample records some 2.1 million clones, over 85% being singletons. J gave up 7 bases and V 5 bases, and 6 bases lay outside the gene matches. Germline V gene data show CDR1 as MDHEN and CDR2 as SYDVKM. The CDR3 has 15 amino acids. Regarding the study as a whole: When naive CD4 clonotypes were compared across a few donors, around 5% were shared.

Details on this clone: Its antigen remains unknown.

Adult donors, all healthy and HIV-negative, had no recent acute infections or vaccinations. The sequencing input was naive CD4+ T cells sorted from blood. Specified subset: CD45RA+ positively selected. The rearrangement joins TRBV28 to TRBJ1-4, with TRBD1 matching over 11 bases. This clonotype was obtained from a man between 18 and 29 years old in good health. This chain's CDR3 is CASSPTGTGGEKLFF. As DNA, the CDR3 is TGTGCCAGCAGTCCAACCGGGACAGGGGGTGAAAAACTGTTTTTT.